This T cell receptor (beta chain) was identified during a study of blood T cell repertoires in COVID-19. Overall study context: Acute and convalescent COVID-19 specimens originated in the United States, Italy and Spain.

V lost 5 bases and J 8 bases, leaving 36 bases between the germline ends. Germline V lookup: CDR1 MNHEY, CDR2 SMNVEV (reference sequence). CDR3 size: 20 residues. Sequencing was performed with immunoSEQ multiplex PCR; in TCRdb, only in-frame clones are kept and a portion is missing. The table lists fewer than 600,000 clones, around 89% of them singletons, with 1.5% to 2% in the top ten. This clonotype was obtained from a middle-aged woman who had recovered from COVID-19. The chain joins TRBV27 to TRBJ1-2, with a possible D match to TRBD1 (6 bases). Material for sequencing was PBMCs or T cells enriched from blood (not recorded which). The CDR3 reads CASSAQDFTKTGTPKVGYTF. CDR3 nucleotides: TGTGCCAGCAGTGCCCAGGACTTTACTAAGACCGGGACACCGAAGGTCGGCTACACCTTC.